This T cell receptor (beta chain) was identified in a study of blood T cell repertoires in COVID-19. This clone was found once. TCRdb's copy holds only in-frame clones and misses some; the assay was immunoSEQ multiplex PCR. The sample includes a few hundred thousand clones, approximately 89% seen only once; the top ten take 3% to 4%. CDR1 and CDR2 (germline): DFQATT, SNEGSKA (reference sequence). This CDR3 is built from 11 residues. The germline V and J ends were trimmed by 8 bases and 0 bases, with 5 bases remaining between them. The sequence was collected from a woman aged 55-70 years with COVID-19, enrolled during active disease. Input material: peripheral blood. V usage is TRBV20-1 and J usage is TRBJ2-1; D is ambiguous. The CDR3 region is CSLSSYNEQFF. Here the CDR3 DNA reads TGCAGTCTAAGCTCCTACAATGAGCAGTTCTTC.